This T cell receptor beta chain was sequenced for a study of shared clonotypes between healthy human individuals. Study-wide background: Aged 18 to 49, the donors were two women and a few men.

Some 30,000 T cell genomes (approximately 0.2 ug DNA) went into each sorted-subset replicate. Repertoires were generated with immunoSEQ multiplex PCR, while TCRdb's copy carries only in-frame clones and drops some. Of some 600,000 clones listed, 90% to 97% were seen once; the top ten hold approximately 0.12%. Points from the study as a whole: A handful of donors showed sharing of approximately 4.7% of naive CD4 clonotypes. Larger estimated richness was generally seen in naive subsets than in memory subsets.

The naive CD8 fraction comprised CD45RO-negative cells positively selected for CCR7 and excluded terminally differentiated effector memory CD45RA+ cells. Turning to this clone: Its cognate antigen is unknown.

The sequence came from a woman under 40 in good health. Input material: naive CD8+ T cells sorted from blood.

CDR3 amino acids: CASRTGTYEQYF. The CDR3 DNA reads TGTGCCAGCAGAACCGGAACCTACGAGCAGTACTTC. This chain uses TRBV7-9 with TRBJ2-7; D gene uncertain. From germline, CDR1 is SEHNR and CDR2 FQNEAQ (reference sequence). V gave up 6 bases and J gave up 2 bases, with 8 bases separating them. There are 12 residues in the CDR3.